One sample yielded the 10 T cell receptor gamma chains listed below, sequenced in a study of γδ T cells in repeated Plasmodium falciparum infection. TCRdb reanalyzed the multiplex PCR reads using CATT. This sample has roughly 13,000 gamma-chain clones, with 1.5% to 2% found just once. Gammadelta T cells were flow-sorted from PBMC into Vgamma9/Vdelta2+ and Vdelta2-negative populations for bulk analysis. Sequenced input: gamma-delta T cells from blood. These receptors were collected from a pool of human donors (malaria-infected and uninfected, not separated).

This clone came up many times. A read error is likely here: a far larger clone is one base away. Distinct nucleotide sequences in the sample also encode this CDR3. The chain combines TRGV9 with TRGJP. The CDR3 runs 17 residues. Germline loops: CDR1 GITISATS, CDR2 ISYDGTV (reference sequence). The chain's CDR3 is CALWEVREELGKKIKVF. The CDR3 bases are TGTGCCTTATGGGAGGTGCGGGAAGAGTTGGGCAAAAAAATCAAGGTATTT.

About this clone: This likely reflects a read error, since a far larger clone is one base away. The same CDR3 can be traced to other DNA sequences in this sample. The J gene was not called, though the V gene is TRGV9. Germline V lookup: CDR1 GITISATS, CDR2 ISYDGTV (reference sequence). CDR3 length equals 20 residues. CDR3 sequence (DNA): TGTGCCTTGTGGGAGGTGTCTCAAGTTGGTAGAGAGTTGGGCAAAAAAATCAAGGTATTC. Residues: CALWEVSQVGRELGKKIKVF.

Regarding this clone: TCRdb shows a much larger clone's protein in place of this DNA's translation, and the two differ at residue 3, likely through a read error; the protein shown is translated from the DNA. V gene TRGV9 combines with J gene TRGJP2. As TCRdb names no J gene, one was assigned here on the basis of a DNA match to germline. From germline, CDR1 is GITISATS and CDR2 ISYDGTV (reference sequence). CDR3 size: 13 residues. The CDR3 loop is CASWEPGIWIKTF. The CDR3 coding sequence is TGTGCCTCGTGGGAGCCGGGGATATGGATCAAGACGTTT.

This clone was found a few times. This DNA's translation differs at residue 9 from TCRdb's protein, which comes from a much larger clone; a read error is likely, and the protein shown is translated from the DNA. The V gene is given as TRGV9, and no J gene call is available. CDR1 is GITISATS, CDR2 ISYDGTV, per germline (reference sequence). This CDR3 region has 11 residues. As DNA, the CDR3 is TGTGCCTTGCGGGATCAACATAAGGAACTCTTT. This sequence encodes CALRDQHKELF.

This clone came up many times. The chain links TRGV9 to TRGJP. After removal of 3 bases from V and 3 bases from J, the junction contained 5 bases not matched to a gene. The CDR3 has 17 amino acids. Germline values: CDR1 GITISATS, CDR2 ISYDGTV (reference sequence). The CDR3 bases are TGTGCCTTGTGGGAGATACTGCAAGAGTTGGGCAAAAAAATCAAGGTATTT. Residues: CALWEILQELGKKIKVF.

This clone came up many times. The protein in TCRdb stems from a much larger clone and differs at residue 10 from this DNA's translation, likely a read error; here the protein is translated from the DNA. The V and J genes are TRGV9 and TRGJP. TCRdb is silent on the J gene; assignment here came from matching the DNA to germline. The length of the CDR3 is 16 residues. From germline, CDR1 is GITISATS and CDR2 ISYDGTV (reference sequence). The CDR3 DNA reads TGTGCCTTGTGGGAGTCCCAAGAGTTGGACAAAAAAATCAAGGTATTT. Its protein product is CALWESQELDKKIKVF.

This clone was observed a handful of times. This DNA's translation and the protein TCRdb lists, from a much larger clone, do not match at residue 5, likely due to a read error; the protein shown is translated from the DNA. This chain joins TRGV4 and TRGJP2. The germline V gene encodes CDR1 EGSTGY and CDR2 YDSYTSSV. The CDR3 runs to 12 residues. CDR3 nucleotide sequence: TGTGCCACCTGGGGTGGGCACGGGATCAAGACGTTT. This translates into CATWGGHGIKTF.

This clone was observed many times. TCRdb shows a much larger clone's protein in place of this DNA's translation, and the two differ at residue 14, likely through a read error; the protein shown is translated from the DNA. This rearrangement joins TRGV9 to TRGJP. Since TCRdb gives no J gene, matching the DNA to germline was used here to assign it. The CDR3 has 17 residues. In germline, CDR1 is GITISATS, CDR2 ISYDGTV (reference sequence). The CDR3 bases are TGTGCCTTGTGGGAGGTGAAGGCCAAGTTGGGCAAAAAAGTCAAGGTATTT. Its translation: CALWEVKAKLGKKVKVF.

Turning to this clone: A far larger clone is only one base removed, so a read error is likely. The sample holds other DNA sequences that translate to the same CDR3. CDR3 bases: TGTGCCTTGTGGGAGGTGTTCCGAACCCAAAGTTCAGGCCCTTTACGCCTCCAACAAGAGTTGGGCAAAAAAATCAAGGTATTT. Its protein is CALWEVFRTQSSGPLRLQQELGKKIKVF. J is TRGJP and V is TRGV9. TCRdb carries no J gene annotation; the J gene was assigned here by matching the DNA with germline. Trimming removed 0 bases from V and 4 bases from J; junction bases left unmatched: 36. Per germline, CDR1 GITISATS and CDR2 ISYDGTV (reference sequence). This CDR3 spans 28 amino acids.

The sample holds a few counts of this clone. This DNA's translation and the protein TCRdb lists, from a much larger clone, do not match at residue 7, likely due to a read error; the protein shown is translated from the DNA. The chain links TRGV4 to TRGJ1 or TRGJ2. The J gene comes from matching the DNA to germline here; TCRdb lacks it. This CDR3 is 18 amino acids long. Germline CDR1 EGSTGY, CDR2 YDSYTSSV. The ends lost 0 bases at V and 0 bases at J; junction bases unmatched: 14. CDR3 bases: TGTGCCACCTGGGATGGGACCACTCCACTCCAGAATTATTATAAGAAACTCTTT. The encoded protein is CATWDGTTPLQNYYKKLF.